The 30 T cell receptor beta chains listed next were all sequenced from one sample in a study of T cells in Graves' hyperthyroidism and ophthalmopathy. The investigators amplified TCR beta CDR3 regions from RNA transcripts. The TCR CDR3 first-round RT-PCR relied on the HTBI primer set. In TCRdb, the multiplex PCR reads were re-called with MiXCR into one record per CDR3 protein. The table lists nearly 600,000 distinct CDR3 sequences, approximately 13% of them singletons, with around 5.4% in the top ten. The sample taken for sequencing was blood. The receptors here all came from a woman in her twenties or thirties with Graves' hyperthyroidism that later progressed to Graves' ophthalmopathy.

This clonotype appeared a few times. In DNA, the CDR3 is TGTGCCAGCAGCTTAAAGGGAGACTATAGCAATCAGCCCCAGCATTTT. Translated, it gives CASSLKGDYSNQPQHF. This chain joins TRBV7-2 and TRBJ1-5; D gene uncertain. Germline CDR1 SGHTA, CDR2 FQGNSA. Trimming cost V 2 bases and J 0 bases, with 11 bases left between them. CDR3 length: 16 amino acids.

This clonotype was detected many times. J is TRBJ2-7 and V is TRBV12-3 or TRBV12-4, with D possibly being TRBD1 (6 bases). Trimming removed 3 bases at V and 7 bases at J, with 25 bases between. The CDR3 has 17 residues. CDR3 sequence reads: CASSFPPQGLGVGEQYF. The CDR3 DNA follows: TGTGCCAGCAGTTTCCCTCCACAGGGATTGGGGGTGGGGGAGCAGTACTTC.

This clonotype was found a few times. The chain employs TRBV29-1 and TRBJ2-7; D might be TRBD1 (6 bases). The CDR3 spans 14 residues. Germline V gene sequence: CDR1 SQVTM, CDR2 ANQGSEA. The ends were cut back, 6 bases at V and 1 base at J, with 16 bases in the middle. The CDR3 nucleotides read TGCAGCGTAGAGTCCGGGACACCTTCCTACGAGCAGTACTTC. This sequence encodes CSVESGTPSYEQYF.

There are many counts of this clonotype. This chain connects TRBV20-1 to TRBJ2-1; D unresolved. V gave up 0 bases and J gave up 9 bases, with 9 bases separating them. This CDR3 comprises 12 residues. Germline lookup yields CDR1 DFQATT and CDR2 SNEGSKA (reference sequence). The CDR3 DNA follows: TGCAGTGCTAGAGATGGGGAAGTTGAGCAGTTCTTC. Its translation is CSARDGEVEQFF.

This rearrangement joins TRBV29-1 to TRBJ1-2, with 11 bases lining up with TRBD1. V lost 4 bases and J lost 6; bases outside the gene matches: 7. CDR1 is SQVTM, CDR2 ANQGSEA, per germline. The CDR3 is 14 amino acids. CDR3 sequence (DNA): TGCAGCGTTGCAGGAGGGACAGGGGGACATGGCTACACCTTC. Amino acids: CSVAGGTGGHGYTF.

This clonotype was detected ten times or more. The chain uses TRBV6-1 and TRBJ2-1, with D perhaps assigned TRBD1 or TRBD2 (6 bases each). This CDR3 contains 13 residues. The germline gives CDR1 MNHNS, CDR2 SASEGT. The ends were cut back, 6 bases at V and 10 bases at J, with 16 bases in the middle. CDR3 coding DNA: TGTGCCAGCAGCGCCCGGGGGCCACCAGAGCAGTTCTTC. Translating gives CASSARGPPEQFF.

Many counts were recorded for this clonotype. The chain employs TRBV12-3 or TRBV12-4 and TRBJ1-1; D unresolved. The CDR3 is made up of 13 amino acids. The V gene lost 6 bases and the J gene lost 1 base, with 9 bases spanning the gap. DNA of the CDR3: TGTGCCAGCAGGTCGACGGGGAACACTGAAGCTTTCTTT. The encoded protein is CASRSTGNTEAFF.

At least ten counts were recorded for this clonotype. The V call is TRBV27, the J call TRBJ1-4, with TRBD1 as a possible D gene (6 bases). Germline loops: CDR1 MNHEY, CDR2 SMNVEV (reference sequence). The germline V and J ends were trimmed by 6 bases and 1 base, with 12 bases remaining between them. The CDR3 is 15 residues long. The CDR3, as DNA: TGTGCCAGCAGGGGGGCGGGACGAACTAATGAAAAACTGTTTTTT. The encoded protein is CASRGAGRTNEKLFF.

The chain couples TRBV27 to TRBJ2-1; weak D call: TRBD2 (5 bases). This CDR3 contains 15 residues. Trimming pared 2 bases from V and 0 bases from J, leaving 8 bases between. The germline CDR1 and CDR2 sequences are MNHEY and SMNVEV (reference sequence). The CDR3 DNA is TGTGCCAGCAGTTTAGTGGGAGTCTCCTACAATGAGCAGTTCTTC. It is translated as CASSLVGVSYNEQFF.

This clonotype has a handful of counts. The chain couples TRBV5-1 to TRBJ2-1; 9 bases map to TRBD2. V gave up 5 bases and J gave up 0 bases; unmatched junction bases: 6. Germline V gene sequence: CDR1 SGHRS, CDR2 YFSETQ. CDR3 length equals 16 residues. The CDR3 DNA reads as TGCGCCAGCAGTCCGGGTAGCGGGAGCTCCTACAATGAGCAGTTCTTC. As protein: CASSPGSGSSYNEQFF.

V is TRBV19 and J is TRBJ2-1; D remains unclear. Trimming pared 0 bases from V and 5 bases from J, leaving 11 bases between. The CDR3 sequence is 15 residues long. Germline CDR1 is LNHDA and CDR2 is SQIVND (reference sequence). As DNA, the CDR3 is TGTGCCAGTAGTATAGATCGGCACGGAGACAATGAGCAGTTCTTC. It is translated as CASSIDRHGDNEQFF.

This chain connects TRBV6-1 to TRBJ1-5; TRBD1 might be the D (5 bases). V lost 6 bases and J 0 bases, leaving 21 bases between the germline ends. Germline V gene lookup returns CDR1 MNHNS and CDR2 SASEGT. The CDR3 is 18 amino acids. The CDR3 region is CASRSTPLGVYSNQPQHF. Here the CDR3 DNA reads TGTGCCAGCAGATCTACACCCTTAGGGGTATATAGCAATCAGCCCCAGCATTTT.

This clonotype was seen a few times. V is TRBV5-1 and J is TRBJ1-4; possible D gene TRBD1, 5 bases. CDR3 length: 15 amino acids. The germline V gene encodes CDR1 SGHRS and CDR2 YFSETQ. V was shortened by 0 bases and J by 6 bases, with 12 bases between the two germline ends. This CDR3 is CASSLAGRGDEKLFF. The CDR3 nucleotides are TGCGCCAGCAGCTTGGCCGGGCGAGGGGATGAAAAACTGTTTTTT.

There are many counts of this clonotype. J is TRBJ2-2 and V is TRBV7-9; D tentatively fits TRBD1 or TRBD2 (5 bases each). V lost 1 base to trimming and J lost 4 bases, with 16 bases between them. The CDR3 has 17 residues. Germline V gene lookup returns CDR1 SEHNR and CDR2 FQNEAQ (reference sequence). DNA for the CDR3: TGTGCCAGCAGCTTAGTGGGGACGGAGATGGGCACCGGGGAGCTGTTTTTT. Translation gives CASSLVGTEMGTGELFF.

This clonotype was observed at least ten times. This sequence joins TRBV7-2 and TRBJ1-3; D unclear. The CDR3 consists of 13 residues. Germline loops: CDR1 SGHTA, CDR2 FQGNSA. Trimming pared 6 bases from V and 4 bases from J, leaving 10 bases between. CDR3 protein: CASRYSYGNTIYF. CDR3 nucleotide sequence: TGTGCCAGCAGGTACTCGTACGGAAACACCATATATTTT.

This clonotype has only a few counts. The J gene is TRBJ2-7, the V gene TRBV6-1; D is perhaps TRBD1 (6 bases). This CDR3 is 13 amino acids long. Trimming shortened V by 7 bases and J by 6 bases, and 16 bases separated the two germline ends. Germline CDR1 MNHNS, CDR2 SASEGT. CDR3 in amino acids: CASKPTGSGEQYF. The CDR3 coding sequence is TGTGCCAGCAAACCAACAGGGTCGGGCGAGCAGTACTTC.

The rearrangement joins TRBV5-1 to TRBJ2-3; D is uncertain. This CDR3 comprises 13 residues. The germline V gene has CDR1 SGHRS and CDR2 YFSETQ. The germline V and J ends were trimmed by 7 bases and 1 base, with 10 bases remaining between them. This CDR3 reads CASQASGTDTQYF. CDR3 DNA: TGCGCCAGCCAAGCGAGTGGCACAGATACGCAGTATTTT.

This clonotype was counted many times. CDR3 region: CASSAYDSPRPYEQYF. Written as DNA, the CDR3 is TGTGCCAGCAGCGCCTACGACAGCCCAAGACCCTACGAGCAGTACTTC. V gene TRBV7-9 combines with J gene TRBJ2-7; D is possibly TRBD1 (5 bases). The V gene lost 5 bases and the J gene lost 2 bases, with 19 bases spanning the gap. From germline, CDR1 is SEHNR and CDR2 FQNEAQ (reference sequence). This CDR3 has 16 residues.

At least ten counts were recorded for this clonotype. This rearrangement joins TRBV11-3 to TRBJ2-1; no definite D call. Germline CDR1 reads SGHNT; CDR2 reads YENEEA. The CDR3 spans 14 residues. Trimming cost V 6 bases and J 3 bases, with 12 bases left between them. CDR3 sequence (DNA): TGTGCCAGCAGGGCTGACACCGGCTACAATGAGCAGTTCTTC. Translated: CASRADTGYNEQFF.

The sample holds many counts of this clonotype. The rearrangement links TRBV20-1 to TRBJ1-1; possibly TRBD1 for D (5 bases). This CDR3 has 14 amino acids. Germline V gene sequence: CDR1 DFQATT, CDR2 SNEGSKA (reference sequence). V lost 6 bases, J lost 2 bases, and 16 bases lay in between. The CDR3 nucleotides read TGCAGTGCCGACCAGACAGACTTTAACACTGAAGCTTTCTTT. Protein sequence: CSADQTDFNTEAFF.

This clonotype was detected many times. V is TRBV5-1 and J is TRBJ2-7; TRBD2 matches 12 bases. The CDR3 runs 15 residues. Germline CDR1 and CDR2: SGHRS and YFSETQ. After removal of 2 bases from V and 5 bases from J, the junction contained 5 bases not matched to a gene. CDR3 bases: TGCGCCAGCAGCTTCACTAGCGGGAGGTATAACGAGCAGTACTTC. This gives the protein CASSFTSGRYNEQYF.

In its sample, this clonotype was seen many times. V and J are TRBV19 and TRBJ2-3; weak D call: TRBD2 (5 bases). Deletions cut 4 bases from V and 6 bases from J, with 14 bases between. Germline V lookup: CDR1 LNHDA, CDR2 SQIVND (reference sequence). CDR3 length: 14 amino acids. The DNA of the CDR3 is TGTGCCAGTAGTACCACAAGCGGCCCCGATACGCAGTATTTT. Translation gives CASSTTSGPDTQYF. Variable domain in full (rest from reference TRBV19 and TRBJ2-3): DGGITQSPKYLFRKEGQNVTLSCEQNLNHDAMYWYRQDPGQGLRLIYYSQIVNDFQKGDIAEGYSVSREKKESFPLTVTSAQKNPTAFYLCASSTTSGPDTQYFGPGTRLTVL.

The sample holds many counts of this clonotype. This chain joins TRBV7-3 and TRBJ1-1; possibly TRBD1 for D (6 bases). The CDR3 has 11 amino acids. V was clipped by 7 bases and J by 7 bases, with 10 bases between them. The germline gives CDR1 SGHTA, CDR2 FQGTGA. The CDR3 DNA is TGTGCCAGCAATGGGGGCAGTGAAGCTTTCTTT. Encoded protein: CASNGGSEAFF.

This clonotype was found many times. This chain uses TRBV2 with TRBJ2-1, with 10 bases that match TRBD2. Germline trimming cut 5 bases from V and 3 bases from J; bases unmatched to any gene: 19. Germline V gene sequence: CDR1 SNHLY, CDR2 FYNNEI. This CDR3 comprises 20 residues. CDR3 bases: TGTGCCAGCAGTACCTCCGGAAGCGAGCGGGAGGGGTTTCGCTACAATGAGCAGTTCTTC. It is translated as CASSTSGSEREGFRYNEQFF. The whole variable domain, filled in from reference TRBV2 and TRBJ2-1, reads EPEVTQTPSHQVTQMGQEVILRCVPISNHLYFYWYRQILGQKVEFLVSFYNNEISEKSEIFDDQFSVERPDGSNFTLKIRSTKLEDSAMYFCASSTSGSEREGFRYNEQFFGPGTRLTVL.

This clonotype was counted a few times. V is TRBV2 and J is TRBJ2-3; 7 bases align to TRBD1. The CDR3 is made up of 14 amino acids. CDR1 SNHLY and CDR2 FYNNEI come from the germline V gene. The trim removed 7 bases at V and 6 bases at J, leaving 10 bases unmatched. In DNA form, the CDR3 reads TGTGCCAGCAAGGTACAGGGGCTTGGTGATACGCAGTATTTT. Its translation: CASKVQGLGDTQYF. The complete variable domain, with remaining parts taken from reference TRBV2 and TRBJ2-3, reads EPEVTQTPSHQVTQMGQEVILRCVPISNHLYFYWYRQILGQKVEFLVSFYNNEISEKSEIFDDQFSVERPDGSNFTLKIRSTKLEDSAMYFCASKVQGLGDTQYFGPGTRLTVL.

The rearrangement uses TRBV7-8 and TRBJ2-7; weak D call: TRBD2 (5 bases). The CDR3 extends over 15 amino acids. V was cut by 1 base and J by 0 bases, with 10 bases left in between. The germline V gene encodes CDR1 SGHVS and CDR2 FQNEAQ. CDR3 DNA: TGTGCCAGCAGCTTAGAGAGCGGTCCCTCCTACGAGCAGTACTTC. Amino acids: CASSLESGPSYEQYF.

The chain joins TRBV10-3 to TRBJ2-1, with 9 nucleotides matching TRBD1. This CDR3 has 14 amino acids. V lost 5 bases and J lost 5; bases outside the gene matches: 4. Germline lookup yields CDR1 ENHRY and CDR2 SYGVKD. The CDR3 bases are TGTGCCATCAGTCCGGGACAGGGCCACAATGAGCAGTTCTTC. Translating it yields CAISPGQGHNEQFF.

The rearrangement links TRBV7-3 to TRBJ2-5; TRBD1 agrees at 7 bases. Unmatched junction bases numbered 7, after V lost 5 bases and J lost 4 bases. Germline assignment: CDR1 SGHTA and CDR2 FQGTGA. The CDR3 has 14 residues. For the CDR3, the DNA is TGTGCCAGCAGCCCCCAAGCAGGGGGAGAGACCCAGTACTTC. Its translation: CASSPQAGGETQYF.

This clonotype has only a few counts. The chain combines TRBV5-4 with TRBJ1-1; D remains unclear. Deletions cut 2 bases from V and 6 bases from J, with 11 bases between. Germline V gene sequence: CDR1 SGHNT, CDR2 YYREEE (reference sequence). This CDR3 has 13 amino acids. Written as DNA, the CDR3 is TGTGCCAGCAGCTTTCAAGCCCCACCTGAAGCTTTCTTT. Its protein is CASSFQAPPEAFF.

This clonotype was recorded only once. With a much larger clone just one base away, this may be a read error. The chain couples TRBV6-5 to TRBJ2-7; 9 bases map to TRBD2. The DNA matches TRBJ2-1 better at its end, which makes the J call doubtful. The CDR3 is 16 residues long. Germline CDR1 MNHEY, CDR2 SVGAGI. The CDR3 bases are TGTGCCAGCAGTTCTGTTCGGACTAGCGCTTCCTACGAGCAGTTCTTC. Protein product: CASSSVRTSASYEQFF.